This paragraph reports one T cell receptor (beta chain). The target antigen is unknown. The sample is drawn from a study of type 1 and type 2 diabetes patients. The wider study: Participants included type 1 and type 2 diabetes patients plus nondiabetic controls. The whole study generated approximately 18 million paired-end reads.

The PCR template was genomic DNA. Amplification of the beta chain CDR3 used 30 forward and 13 reverse multiplex primers. One entry per CDR3 protein results from TCRdb running MiXCR on the multiplex PCR reads. The sample includes about 270,000 distinct CDR3 sequences, roughly 50% of them seen just once. Study outcomes and limitations: Both CD4+ and CD8+ type 2 diabetes repertoires showed significantly higher diversity than type 1.

About 9.7 milliliters of peripheral blood were collected from each participant. This CDR3 has 16 amino acids. In germline, CDR1 is WNHNN, CDR2 SYGVQD (reference sequence). Trimming removed 2 bases from V and 7 bases from J; junction bases left unmatched: 8. The gene calls are TRBV10-1 and TRBJ1-4; 9 bases map to TRBD1. Sequencing used peripheral blood mononuclear cells (PBMCs). This receptor was identified in a man in his late teens or twenties with type 2 diabetes. The CDR3 DNA reads as TGCGCCAGCAGTGAGAAACAGGGGGCCCTTTGTGAAAAACTGTTTTTT. Translated, it gives CASSEKQGALCEKLFF.